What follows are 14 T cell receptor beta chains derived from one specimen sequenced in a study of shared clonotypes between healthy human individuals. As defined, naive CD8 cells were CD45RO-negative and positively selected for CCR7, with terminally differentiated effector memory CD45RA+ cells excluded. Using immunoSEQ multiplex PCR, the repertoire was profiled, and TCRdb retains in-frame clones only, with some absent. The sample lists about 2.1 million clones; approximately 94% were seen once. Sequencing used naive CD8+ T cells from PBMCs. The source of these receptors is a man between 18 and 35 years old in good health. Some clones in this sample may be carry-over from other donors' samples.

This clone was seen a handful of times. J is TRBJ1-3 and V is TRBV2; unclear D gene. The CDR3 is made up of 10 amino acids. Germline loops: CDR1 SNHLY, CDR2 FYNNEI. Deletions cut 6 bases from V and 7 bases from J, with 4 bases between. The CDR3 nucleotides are TGTGCCAGCAGGGCTAACACCATATATTTT. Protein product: CASRANTIYF.

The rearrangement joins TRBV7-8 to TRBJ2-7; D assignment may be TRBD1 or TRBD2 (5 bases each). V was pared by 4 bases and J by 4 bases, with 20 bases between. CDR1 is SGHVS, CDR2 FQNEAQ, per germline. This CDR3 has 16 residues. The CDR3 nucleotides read TGTGCCAGCAGCTCTGGGACGGCCCCCGCCGGGTACGAGCAGTACTTC. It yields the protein CASSSGTAPAGYEQYF.

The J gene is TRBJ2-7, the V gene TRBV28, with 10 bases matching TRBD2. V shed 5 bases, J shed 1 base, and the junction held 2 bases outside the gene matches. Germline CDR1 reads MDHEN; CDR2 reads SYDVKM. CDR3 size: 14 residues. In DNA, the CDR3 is TGTGCCAGCAGTCGAGCGGGAGGGTCCTACGAGCAGTACTTC. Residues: CASSRAGGSYEQYF.

CDR3 DNA sequence: TGTGCCACCAGCACCGGGACAGGGCGTGACGAGCAGTACTTC. It yields the protein CATSTGTGRDEQYF. V gene TRBV15 combines with J gene TRBJ2-7; TRBD1 matches at 9 bases. The germline V gene encodes CDR1 LNHNV and CDR2 YYDKDF (reference sequence). CDR3 length: 14 residues. Trimming took 4 bases from V and 5 from J; bases not matched to a gene: 6.

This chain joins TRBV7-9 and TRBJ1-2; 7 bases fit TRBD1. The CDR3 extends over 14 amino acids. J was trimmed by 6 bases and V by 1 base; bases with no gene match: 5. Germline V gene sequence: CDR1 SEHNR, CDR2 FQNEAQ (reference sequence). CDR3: CASSLVEQGDGYTF. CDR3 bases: TGTGCCAGCAGCTTAGTGGAGCAGGGGGATGGCTACACCTTC.

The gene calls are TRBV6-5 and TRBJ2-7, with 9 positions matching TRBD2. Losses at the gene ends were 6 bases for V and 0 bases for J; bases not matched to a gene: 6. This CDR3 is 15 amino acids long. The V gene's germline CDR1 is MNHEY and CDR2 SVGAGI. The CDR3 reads CASSQAGGRSYEQYF. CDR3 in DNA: TGTGCCAGCAGCCAGGCGGGAGGGCGCTCCTACGAGCAGTACTTC.

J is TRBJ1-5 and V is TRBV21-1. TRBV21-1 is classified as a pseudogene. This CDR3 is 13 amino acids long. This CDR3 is CASSKVSNQPQHF. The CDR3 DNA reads TGTGCCAGCAGCAAAGTTTCCAATCAGCCCCAGCATTTT.

The CDR3: CASSTTSSGPNTGELFF. The DNA for the CDR3 is TGTGCCAGCAGCACCACGTCGAGCGGACCGAACACCGGGGAGCTGTTTTTT. The chain carries TRBV7-9 and TRBJ2-2, with TRBD2 as a possible D gene (5 bases). The length of the CDR3 is 17 residues. Germline-derived CDR1 and CDR2 are SEHNR and FQNEAQ (reference sequence). The V and J ends lost 5 bases and 0 bases respectively, with 16 bases between them.

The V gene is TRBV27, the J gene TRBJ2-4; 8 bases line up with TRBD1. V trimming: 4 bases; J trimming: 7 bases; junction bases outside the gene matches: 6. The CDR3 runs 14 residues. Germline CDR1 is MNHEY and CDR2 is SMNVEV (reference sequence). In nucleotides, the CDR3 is TGTGCCAGCAGTTCAGGACAGGGATGGAACATTCAGTACTTC. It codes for CASSSGQGWNIQYF.

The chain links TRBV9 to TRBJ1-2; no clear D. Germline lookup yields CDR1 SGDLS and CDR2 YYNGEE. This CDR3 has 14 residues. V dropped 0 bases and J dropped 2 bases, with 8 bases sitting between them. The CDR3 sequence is CASSVGHPNYGYTF. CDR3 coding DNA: TGTGCCAGCAGCGTAGGACACCCGAACTATGGCTACACCTTC.

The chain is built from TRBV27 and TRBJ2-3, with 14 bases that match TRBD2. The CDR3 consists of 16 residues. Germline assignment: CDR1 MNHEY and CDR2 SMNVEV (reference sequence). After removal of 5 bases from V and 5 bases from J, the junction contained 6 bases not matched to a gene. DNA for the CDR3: TGTGCCAGCAGTAGACTAGCGGGAGGGCCTAGAGATACGCAGTATTTT. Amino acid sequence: CASSRLAGGPRDTQYF.

The CDR3 bases are TGTGCCAGCAGGGAGACAGTCACCTTCACAGATACGCAGTATTTT. Its protein is CASRETVTFTDTQYF. The chain combines TRBV6-1 with TRBJ2-3; the D gene is possibly TRBD1 (5 bases). CDR3 length: 15 amino acids. Germline V CDR1 and CDR2: MNHNS, SASEGT. Trimming took off 6 bases at V and 2 bases at J, with 15 bases between the two ends.

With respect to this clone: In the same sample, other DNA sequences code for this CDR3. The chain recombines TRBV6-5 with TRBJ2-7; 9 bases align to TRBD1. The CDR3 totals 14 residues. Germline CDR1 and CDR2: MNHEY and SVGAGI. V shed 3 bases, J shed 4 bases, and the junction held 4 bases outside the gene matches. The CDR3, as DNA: TGTGCCAGCAGTTATTCGACAGGGGGGTACGAGCAGTACTTC. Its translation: CASSYSTGGYEQYF.

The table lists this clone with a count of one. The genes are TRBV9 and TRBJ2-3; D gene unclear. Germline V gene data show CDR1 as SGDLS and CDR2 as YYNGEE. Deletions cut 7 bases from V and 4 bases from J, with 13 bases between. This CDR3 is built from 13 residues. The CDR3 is CASAGSVADTQYF. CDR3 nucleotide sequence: TGTGCCAGCGCAGGTTCGGTCGCAGATACGCAGTATTTT.